A single sample is the source of the 22 T cell receptor beta chains below, sequenced in a study of Graves' ophthalmopathy and Graves' hyperthyroidism. Scientists amplified the TCR beta CDR3 regions from RNA transcripts. First-round RT-PCR used HTBI primers; second-round multiplex PCR followed. TCRdb fed the multiplex PCR reads into MiXCR, producing one record per CDR3 protein. The sample has approximately 1.2 million distinct CDR3 sequences, less than 45% seen once; the top ten hold over 8.5%. Sequencing used peripheral blood or thyroid tissue (not recorded which). All receptors come from an adult man with Graves' hyperthyroidism.

Regarding this clonotype: With a much larger clone just one base away, this may be a read error. The chain combines TRBV29-1 with TRBJ2-2; 8 nucleotides match TRBD1. The CDR3 sequence is 12 residues long. The germline CDR1 and CDR2 sequences are SQVTM and ANQGSEA. The CDR3 loop reads CNVTGGAGELFF. The CDR3 DNA follows: TGCAACGTAACAGGGGGTGCCGGGGAGCTGTTTTTT.

This clonotype has a handful of counts. The germline gene is not matched at one end of the junction; a read error may be the cause. The chain is built from TRBV5-1 and TRBJ2-2, with D perhaps TRBD2 (6 bases). In germline, CDR1 is SGHRS, CDR2 YFSETQ. CDR3 size: 14 residues. The DNA of the CDR3 is TGCGCCAGCAGACCCATCTGGGGACCCGGGGGGCTGTTTTTT. Translating gives CASRPIWGPGGLFF.

In its sample, this clonotype was seen many times. The chain is built from TRBV7-9 and TRBJ2-7; D remains unclear. Germline CDR1 SEHNR, CDR2 FQNEAQ (reference sequence). This CDR3 comprises 13 residues. V was trimmed by 1 base and J by 12 bases, leaving 16 bases between them. DNA of the CDR3: TGTGCCAGCAGCTTAGAGGGCAGTACGTTTTGGTACTTC. It encodes CASSLEGSTFWYF. The complete variable domain, with remaining parts taken from reference TRBV7-9 and TRBJ2-7, reads DTGVSQNPRHKITKRGQNVTFRCDPISEHNRLYWYRQTLGQGPEFLTYFQNEAQLEKSRLLSDRFSAERPKGSFSTLEIQRTEQGDSAMYLCASSLEGSTFWYFGPGTRLTVT.

In its sample, this clonotype was seen a few times. The rearrangement uses TRBV14 and TRBJ1-3, with D hard to call. V lost 5 bases and J 7 bases, leaving 18 bases between the germline ends. The CDR3 has 15 amino acids. Per the germline V gene, CDR1 is SGHDN and CDR2 is FVKESK. The CDR3 region is CASSLRTGGRNTIYF. In DNA, the CDR3 is TGTGCCAGCAGCTTACGGACGGGTGGAAGGAACACCATATATTTT.

V usage is TRBV7-2 and J usage is TRBJ1-1, with D uncertain. V was pared by 3 bases and J by 6 bases, with 17 bases between. The CDR3 is 15 residues long. Germline-derived CDR1 and CDR2 are SGHTA and FQGNSA. The CDR3 nucleotides are TGTGCCAGCAGCTTCCAAGCAGGAATACGGGCTGAAGCTTTCTTT. This codes for CASSFQAGIRAEAFF.

The chain recombines TRBV9 with TRBJ1-6, with D possibly matching TRBD1 (5 bases). Germline V gene lookup returns CDR1 SGDLS and CDR2 YYNGEE. V was cut by 3 bases and J by 10 bases, with 14 bases left in between. The CDR3 is made up of 14 amino acids. CDR3 amino acids: CASSAKGIGSPLHF. In nucleotides, the CDR3 is TGTGCCAGCAGCGCTAAGGGGATCGGCTCACCCCTCCACTTT.

This clonotype came up many times. This sequence joins TRBV7-2 and TRBJ2-5; 8 nucleotides align to TRBD2. The CDR3 sequence is 15 residues long. The germline V gene has CDR1 SGHTA and CDR2 FQGNSA. Trimming took 5 bases from V and 5 from J; bases not matched to a gene: 10. CDR3 region: CASSVTQRGTETQYF. In DNA form, the CDR3 reads TGTGCCAGCAGCGTCACCCAGCGGGGGACGGAGACCCAGTACTTC.

To note about this clonotype: The junction shows a germline mismatch at one end, possibly a read error. The V gene is TRBV10-3, the J gene TRBJ2-5; D unresolved. This CDR3 region has 13 residues. Germline V gene lookup returns CDR1 ENHRY and CDR2 SYGVKD. The CDR3 reads CASSFTLKETQYF. The CDR3 region has the DNA TGTGCCAGCAGTTTCACCCTCAAAGAGACCCAGTACTTC.

This clonotype was seen ten or more times. The chain links TRBV27 to TRBJ1-2; TRBD1 matches at 10 bases. Looked up from germline, CDR1 is MNHEY and CDR2 is SMNVEV (reference sequence). J was trimmed by 8 bases and V by 8 bases; bases with no gene match: 5. The CDR3 runs 12 residues. In DNA, the CDR3 is TGTGCCAGCCAGGGACAGGGGACGGGCTACACCTTC. It is translated as CASQGQGTGYTF.

In this sample, this clonotype turned up many times. The chain combines TRBV12-3 or TRBV12-4 with TRBJ1-6; D not certain. CDR3 size: 13 residues. Between the trimmed V and J ends, which lost 3 bases and 11 bases, there was a span of 11 bases. The CDR3 DNA follows: TGTGCCAGCAGTTTTTGGGGAGGGACACCCCTCCACTTT. It specifies CASSFWGGTPLHF.

Turning to this clonotype: An end of the junction does not agree with germline; a read error may underlie this. The chain employs TRBV10-2 and TRBJ2-5; 7 nucleotides align to TRBD2. CDR3 size: 14 residues. Per germline, CDR1 WSHSY and CDR2 SAAADI. This CDR3 is CASSTGLFQETQYF. DNA for the CDR3: TGTGCCAGCAGTACGGGACTATTTCAAGAGACCCAGTACTTC.

The chain employs TRBV12-3 or TRBV12-4 and TRBJ1-3; no clear D gene. The V and J ends lost 5 bases and 0 bases respectively, with 14 bases between them. This CDR3 is 16 amino acids long. The CDR3 sequence: CASSLFGRSSGNTIYF. CDR3 DNA: TGTGCCAGCAGTCTATTCGGACGGAGCTCTGGAAACACCATATATTTT.

This clonotype came up a few times. This sequence joins TRBV19 and TRBJ2-7; 7 bases line up with TRBD1. V shed 5 bases and J 3 bases; nucleotides not matched to a gene: 7. Per germline, CDR1 LNHDA and CDR2 SQIVND (reference sequence). CDR3 length: 14 amino acids. CDR3 residues: CASSPRGNNYEQYF. CDR3 sequence (DNA): TGTGCCAGTAGTCCCAGGGGGAACAACTACGAGCAGTACTTC. The entire variable domain, with the rest obtained from reference TRBV19 and TRBJ2-7, is as follows: DGGITQSPKYLFRKEGQNVTLSCEQNLNHDAMYWYRQDPGQGLRLIYYSQIVNDFQKGDIAEGYSVSREKKESFPLTVTSAQKNPTAFYLCASSPRGNNYEQYFGPGTRLTVT.

This clonotype was seen more than once but under ten times. The chain couples TRBV4-3 to TRBJ1-6; 8 nucleotides match TRBD1. The junction had 4 bases not matched to a gene; V was cut back by 1 base and J by 5 bases. This CDR3 contains 16 residues. Germline V gene sequence: CDR1 LGHNA, CDR2 YSLEER. The CDR3 DNA follows: TGCGCCAGCAGCCAAGCGCGGACAGGGAATAATTCACCCCTCCACTTT. This translates into CASSQARTGNNSPLHF.

The chain couples TRBV29-1 to TRBJ2-3; D is possibly TRBD2 (5 bases). The CDR3 extends over 14 amino acids. Trimming pared 4 bases from V and 2 bases from J, leaving 13 bases between. Germline lookup yields CDR1 SQVTM and CDR2 ANQGSEA. The CDR3 sequence is CSVAREGNTDTQYF. The CDR3 DNA sequence: TGCAGCGTTGCCCGGGAAGGGAACACAGATACGCAGTATTTT.

This clonotype was found a few times. The chain joins TRBV7-6 to TRBJ2-5; 11 positions agree with TRBD2. The CDR3 is made up of 16 amino acids. V dropped 5 bases and J dropped 1; count of bases not matched to a gene: 6. Germline V gene data show CDR1 as SGHVS and CDR2 as FNYEAQ. CDR3 sequence reads: CASSPGLAGSQETQYF. The CDR3 nucleotides read TGTGCCAGCAGCCCTGGACTAGCGGGCTCCCAAGAGACCCAGTACTTC.

The J gene is TRBJ2-7, the V gene TRBV29-1; TRBD1 agrees at 7 bases. Germline lookup yields CDR1 SQVTM and CDR2 ANQGSEA. Trimming cost V 8 bases and J 2 bases; bases outside gene matches: 3. The CDR3 has 11 residues. CDR3 in amino acids: CSQGQAYEQYF. The CDR3 nucleotides are TGCAGCCAAGGACAGGCCTACGAGCAGTACTTC.

This clonotype has ten or more counts. The rearrangement joins TRBV5-1 to TRBJ1-2, with no clear D. This CDR3 spans 16 amino acids. Trimming removed 4 bases from V and 3 bases from J, with 19 bases in between. Germline assignment: CDR1 SGHRS and CDR2 YFSETQ. CDR3 in amino acids: CASSRWGSTLDYGYTF. DNA for the CDR3: TGCGCCAGCAGCCGCTGGGGATCTACGCTAGACTATGGCTACACCTTC. The full variable domain, completed using reference TRBV5-1 and TRBJ1-2, is KAGVTQTPRYLIKTRGQQVTLSCSPISGHRSVSWYQQTPGQGLQFLFEYFSETQRNKGNFPGRFSGRQFSNSRSEMNVSTLELGDSALYLCASSRWGSTLDYGYTFGSGTRLTVV.

On this clonotype itself: Relative to the germline gene, one junction end is altered; a read error may explain this. The chain couples TRBV10-3 to TRBJ2-7; TRBD2 aligns across 11 bases. CDR1 and CDR2 from the germline V gene are ENHRY and SYGVKD. This CDR3 comprises 15 residues. CDR3 coding DNA: TGTGCCAGCAGTTACTCGGCTAGCGGGAGGAGCGAGCAGTACTTC. Protein product: CASSYSASGRSEQYF.

The V gene is TRBV7-2, the J gene TRBJ2-7, with 8 bases identical to TRBD1. CDR1 SGHTA and CDR2 FQGNSA come from the germline V gene. CDR3 length: 15 residues. V was pared by 11 bases and J by 2 bases, with 14 bases of the junction left unmatched. The CDR3 DNA reads TGTGCCGGCACCATAGGACAGGGACCAGCCTACGAGCAGTACTTC. Translated, it gives CAGTIGQGPAYEQYF.

This chain connects TRBV20-1 to TRBJ1-2; D is ambiguous. Germline loops: CDR1 DFQATT, CDR2 SNEGSKA (reference sequence). Deletions cut 1 base from V and 5 bases from J, with 11 bases between. The CDR3 loop spans 13 amino acids. CDR3: CSARVDAGYGYTF. CDR3 sequence (DNA): TGCAGTGCTAGAGTTGACGCGGGGTATGGCTACACCTTC.

V usage is TRBV19 and J usage is TRBJ1-1; tentative D call: TRBD1 (5 bases). The CDR3 loop spans 13 amino acids. The germline CDR1 and CDR2 sequences are LNHDA and SQIVND (reference sequence). Trimming took off 4 bases at V and 5 bases at J, with 11 bases between the two ends. The CDR3 here is CASSRGPETEAFF. In nucleotides, the CDR3 is TGTGCCAGTAGTAGGGGACCCGAGACTGAAGCTTTCTTT. Drawing the rest from reference TRBV19 and TRBJ1-1, the complete variable domain is DGGITQSPKYLFRKEGQNVTLSCEQNLNHDAMYWYRQDPGQGLRLIYYSQIVNDFQKGDIAEGYSVSREKKESFPLTVTSAQKNPTAFYLCASSRGPETEAFFGQGTRLTVV.